Listed below are T cell receptor beta chains from one sample, sequenced in a study of blood T cell repertoires in COVID-19. This table comes from immunoSEQ multiplex PCR, and its TCRdb copy is limited to in-frame clones, with some not included. The table has fewer than 80,000 clones, about 88% seen once. Sample: peripheral blood. The receptors were gathered from a man older than 75 with COVID-19, enrolled during active disease. The CDR3 runs from the conserved cysteine through the conserved F or W. The D gene is left open where the match is weak. A clone size is listed for some rows: how often the clone was seen (once, few, many), or a class if it is expanded.

V	J	size	D	CDR3	DNA
TRBV6-6	TRBJ2-6	NA	NA	CASTGGGANVLTF	TGTGCCAGCACGGGGGGCGGGGCCAACGTCCTGACTTTC
TRBV3-1/TRBV3-2	TRBJ1-5	few	NA	CASSQAVSNQPQHF	TGTGCCAGCAGCCAAGCAGTGAGCAATCAGCCCCAGCATTTT
TRBV3-1/TRBV3-2	TRBJ1-2	NA	NA	CASSQGGGESTF	TGTGCCAGCAGCCAAGGTGGGGGGGAGAGCACCTTC
TRBV28	TRBJ2-1	NA	NA	CASSLFVREQFF	TGTGCCAGCAGTTTATTCGTCAGAGAGCAGTTCTTC
TRBV11-2	TRBJ1-3	NA	NA	CASSSRSLTGNTIYF	TGTGCCAGCAGCAGCAGGTCCCTCACTGGAAACACCATATATTTT
TRBV6-5	TRBJ1-1	NA	NA	CVTGRNTEAFF	TGTGTAACAGGCAGGAACACTGAAGCTTTCTTT
TRBV6-5	TRBJ1-1	NA	NA	CASSSSRGGNTEAFF	TGTGCCAGCAGTTCCTCGAGGGGGGGGAACACTGAAGCTTTCTTT
TRBV2	TRBJ1-1	NA	NA	CASSPSRVNTEAFF	TGTGCCAGCAGTCCCAGCAGGGTGAACACTGAAGCTTTCTTT
TRBV18	TRBJ2-1	NA	NA	CASSPEVRVSYNEQFF	TGTGCCAGCTCACCCGAGGTCAGGGTATCCTACAATGAGCAGTTCTTC
TRBV7-8	TRBJ2-7	once	NA	CASSLDSTYEQYF	TGTGCCAGCAGCTTAGATTCCACCTACGAGCAGTACTTC
TRBV7-3	TRBJ1-1	NA	NA	CASSLEAGANTEAFF	TGTGCCAGCAGCTTAGAGGCAGGGGCGAACACTGAAGCTTTCTTT
TRBV3-1/TRBV3-2	TRBJ2-7	NA	NA	CASSPGQREQYF	TGTGCCAGCAGCCCTGGACAGCGCGAGCAGTACTTC
TRBV7-2	TRBJ2-7	NA	NA	CASSLDRGWAYEQYF	TGTGCCAGCAGCTTAGACCGGGGGTGGGCCTACGAGCAGTACTTC
TRBV29-1	TRBJ1-4	NA	NA	CSVHGRDSKLFF	TGCAGCGTCCATGGTCGGGACTCAAAACTGTTTTTT
TRBV5-4	TRBJ1-4	NA	TRBD1	CASSSNRDSGEKLFF	TGTGCCAGCAGTTCCAACCGGGACAGCGGAGAAAAACTGTTTTTT
TRBV19	TRBJ2-7	NA	TRBD2	CASSSRDYEAYEQYF	TGTGCCAGTAGTAGCCGGGACTACGAAGCCTACGAGCAGTACTTC
TRBV5-1	TRBJ2-7	NA	TRBD1	CASSFTGGSYEQYF	TGCGCCAGCAGCTTCACAGGGGGCTCCTACGAGCAGTACTTC
TRBV19	TRBJ1-5	NA	NA	CASSSAGNLNQPQHF	TGTGCCAGTAGTAGCGCCGGGAACTTAAATCAGCCCCAGCATTTT
TRBV3-1/TRBV3-2	TRBJ1-4	NA	TRBD1	CASSQTGTGGKLFF	TGTGCCAGCAGCCAAACCGGGACAGGGGGAAAACTGTTTTTT
TRBV28	TRBJ2-5	NA	TRBD2	CASSYSTGLAGQETQYF	TGTGCCAGCAGTTACTCTACGGGACTAGCGGGCCAAGAGACCCAGTACTTC
TRBV7-2	TRBJ2-5	NA	TRBD1	CASSFNRGGETQYF	TGTGCCAGCAGCTTTAACAGGGGCGGAGAGACCCAGTACTTC
TRBV25-1	TRBJ1-2	NA	TRBD1	CASSALTGRGHTIHGYTF	TGTGCCAGCAGTGCCCTAACCGGCAGGGGGCACACTATTCATGGCTACACCTTC
TRBV23-1	TRBJ1-3	NA	NA	CASTAIGKSSGNTIYF	TGCGCCAGCACTGCAATCGGGAAAAGCTCTGGAAACACCATATATTTT
TRBV3-1/TRBV3-2	TRBJ1-1	NA	TRBD1	CASSQVRTGDSVAFF	TGTGCCAGCAGCCAAGTGAGGACAGGGGATTCGGTAGCTTTCTTT